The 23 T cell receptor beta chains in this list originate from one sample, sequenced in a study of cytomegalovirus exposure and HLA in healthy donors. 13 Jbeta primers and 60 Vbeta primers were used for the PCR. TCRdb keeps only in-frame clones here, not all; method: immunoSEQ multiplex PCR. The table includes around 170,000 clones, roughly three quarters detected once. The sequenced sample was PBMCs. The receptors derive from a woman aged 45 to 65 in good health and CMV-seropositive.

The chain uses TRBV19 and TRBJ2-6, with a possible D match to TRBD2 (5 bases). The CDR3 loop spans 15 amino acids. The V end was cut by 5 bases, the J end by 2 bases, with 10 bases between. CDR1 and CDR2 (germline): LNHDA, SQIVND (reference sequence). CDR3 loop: CASSGGYAGANVLTF. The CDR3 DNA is TGTGCCAGTAGTGGCGGGTATGCTGGGGCCAACGTCCTGACTTTC.

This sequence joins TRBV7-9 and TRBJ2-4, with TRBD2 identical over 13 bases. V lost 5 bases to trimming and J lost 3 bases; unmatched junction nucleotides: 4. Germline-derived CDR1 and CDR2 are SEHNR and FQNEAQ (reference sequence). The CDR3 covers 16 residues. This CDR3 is CASSPTSGRVKNIQYF. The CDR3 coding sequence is TGTGCCAGCAGCCCAACTAGCGGGAGGGTCAAAAACATTCAGTACTTC.

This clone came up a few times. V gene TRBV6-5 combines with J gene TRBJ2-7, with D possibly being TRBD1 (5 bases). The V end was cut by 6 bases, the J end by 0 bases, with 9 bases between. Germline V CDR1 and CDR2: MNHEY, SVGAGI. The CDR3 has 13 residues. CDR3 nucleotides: TGTGCCAGCAGCAGACAGCTCTCCTACGAGCAGTACTTC. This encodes CASSRQLSYEQYF.

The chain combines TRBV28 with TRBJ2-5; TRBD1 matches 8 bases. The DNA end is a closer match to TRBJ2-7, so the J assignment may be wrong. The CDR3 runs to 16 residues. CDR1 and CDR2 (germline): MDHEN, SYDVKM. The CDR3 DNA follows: TGTGCCAGCAGCCCCCGGGCGACAGGGGCAGAGTACGAGCAGTACTTC. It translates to CASSPRATGAEYEQYF.

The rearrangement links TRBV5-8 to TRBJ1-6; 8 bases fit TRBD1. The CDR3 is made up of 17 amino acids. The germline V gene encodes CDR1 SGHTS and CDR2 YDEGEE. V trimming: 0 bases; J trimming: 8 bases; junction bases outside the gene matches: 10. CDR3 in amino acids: CASSLGPGQGLDSPLHF. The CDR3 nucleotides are TGTGCCAGCAGCTTGGGTCCCGGACAGGGACTCGATTCACCCCTCCACTTT.

The DNA for the CDR3 is TGTGCCAGCAGTTTAGGTTCGACTAGCGGGAGAAAGGGCTCCTACGAGCAGTACTTC. Translating it yields CASSLGSTSGRKGSYEQYF. The chain couples TRBV28 to TRBJ2-7; 12 bases match TRBD2. Trimming at V came to 2 bases and at J to 0 bases, leaving 11 bases not matched to a gene. Germline CDR1 and CDR2: MDHEN and SYDVKM. The CDR3 has 19 amino acids.

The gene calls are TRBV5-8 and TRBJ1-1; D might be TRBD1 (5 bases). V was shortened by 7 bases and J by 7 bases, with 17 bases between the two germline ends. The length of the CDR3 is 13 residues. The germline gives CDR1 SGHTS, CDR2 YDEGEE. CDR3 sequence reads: CASDFDSWSEAFF. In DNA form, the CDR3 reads TGTGCCAGCGACTTTGACAGCTGGAGTGAAGCTTTCTTT.

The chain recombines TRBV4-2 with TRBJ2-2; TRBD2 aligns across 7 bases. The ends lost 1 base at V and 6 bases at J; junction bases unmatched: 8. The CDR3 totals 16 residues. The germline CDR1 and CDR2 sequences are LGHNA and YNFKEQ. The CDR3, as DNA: TGTGCCAGCAGCCAAGGCTGGCGGGAGATCGCCGGGGAGCTGTTTTTT. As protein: CASSQGWREIAGELFF.

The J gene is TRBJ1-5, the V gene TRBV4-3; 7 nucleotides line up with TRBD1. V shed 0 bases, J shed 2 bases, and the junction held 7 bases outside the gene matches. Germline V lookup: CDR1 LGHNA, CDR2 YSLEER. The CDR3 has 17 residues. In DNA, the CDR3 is TGCGCCAGCAGCCAAGATTGGGCAGGGGGACGCAATCAGCCCCAGCATTTT. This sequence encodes CASSQDWAGGRNQPQHF.

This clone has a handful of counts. This CDR3 is CASRRQGLYGYTF. The CDR3 nucleotides read TGTGCCAGCCGCCGACAGGGGCTTTATGGCTACACCTTC. The V and J genes are TRBV6-5 and TRBJ1-2; TRBD1 matches 8 bases. Per germline, CDR1 MNHEY and CDR2 SVGAGI. There are 13 residues in the CDR3. The V segment lost 8 bases and the J segment 5 bases; nucleotides outside the gene matches: 7.

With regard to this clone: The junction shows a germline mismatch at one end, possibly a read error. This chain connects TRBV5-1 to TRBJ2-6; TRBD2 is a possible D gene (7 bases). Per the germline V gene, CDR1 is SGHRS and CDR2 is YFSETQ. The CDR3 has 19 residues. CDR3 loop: CASSLLRGAAGSGANGLTF. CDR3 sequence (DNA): TGCGCCAGCAGCTTGTTACGGGGGGCCGCCGGCTCTGGGGCCAACGGCCTGACTTTC.

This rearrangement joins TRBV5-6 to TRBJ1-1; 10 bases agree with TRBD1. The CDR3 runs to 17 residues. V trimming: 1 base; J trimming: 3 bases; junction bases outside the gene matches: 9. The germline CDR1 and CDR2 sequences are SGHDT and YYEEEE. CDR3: CASSLFFGTGVYTEAFF. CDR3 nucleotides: TGTGCCAGCAGCTTGTTTTTCGGGACAGGGGTCTACACTGAAGCTTTCTTT.

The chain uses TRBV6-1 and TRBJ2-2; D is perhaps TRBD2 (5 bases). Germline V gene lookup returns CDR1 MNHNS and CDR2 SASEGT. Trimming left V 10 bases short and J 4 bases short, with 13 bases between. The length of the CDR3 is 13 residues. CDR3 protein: CAITIGGTGELFF. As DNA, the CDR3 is TGTGCCATTACGATCGGAGGCACCGGGGAGCTGTTTTTT.

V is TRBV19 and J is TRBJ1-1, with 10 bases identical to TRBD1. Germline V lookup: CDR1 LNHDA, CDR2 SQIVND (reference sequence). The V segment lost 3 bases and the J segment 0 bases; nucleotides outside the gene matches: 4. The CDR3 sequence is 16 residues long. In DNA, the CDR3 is TGTGCCAGTAGTATCCCGGGACAGGGGATGAACACTGAAGCTTTCTTT. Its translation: CASSIPGQGMNTEAFF.

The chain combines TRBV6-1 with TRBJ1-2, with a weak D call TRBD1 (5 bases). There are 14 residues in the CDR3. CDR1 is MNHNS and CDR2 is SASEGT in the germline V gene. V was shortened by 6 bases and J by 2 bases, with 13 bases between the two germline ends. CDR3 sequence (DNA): TGTGCCAGCAGCCCTCGGGGGGAGAACTATGGCTACACCTTC. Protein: CASSPRGENYGYTF.

This chain's CDR3 is CASSSTTGSRGYTF. In nucleotides, the CDR3 is TGTGCCAGCAGTTCCACGACAGGGTCGAGAGGCTACACCTTC. The chain carries TRBV6-5 and TRBJ1-2, with TRBD1 matching over 7 bases. CDR3 length: 14 amino acids. The V gene end was trimmed by 4 bases and the J gene end by 8 bases; junction bases not matched to a gene: 10. CDR1 and CDR2 (germline): MNHEY, SVGAGI.

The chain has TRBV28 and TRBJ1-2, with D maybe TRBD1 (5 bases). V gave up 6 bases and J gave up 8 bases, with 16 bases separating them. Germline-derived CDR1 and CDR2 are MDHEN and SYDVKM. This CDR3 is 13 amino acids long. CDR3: CASSPPGVEGYTF. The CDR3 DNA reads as TGTGCCAGCAGCCCCCCGGGGGTTGAGGGCTACACCTTC.

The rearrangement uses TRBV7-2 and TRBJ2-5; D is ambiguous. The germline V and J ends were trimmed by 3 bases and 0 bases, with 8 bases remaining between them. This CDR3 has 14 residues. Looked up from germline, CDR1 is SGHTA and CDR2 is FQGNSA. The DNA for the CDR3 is TGTGCCAGCAGCTTGGGCAGGAACCAAGAGACCCAGTACTTC. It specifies CASSLGRNQETQYF. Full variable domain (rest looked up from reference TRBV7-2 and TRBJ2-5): GAGVSQSPSNKVTEKGKDVELRCDPISGHTALYWYRQSLGQGLEFLIYFQGNSAPDKSGLPSDRFSAERTGGSVSTLTIQRTQQEDSAVYLCASSLGRNQETQYFGPGTRLLVL.

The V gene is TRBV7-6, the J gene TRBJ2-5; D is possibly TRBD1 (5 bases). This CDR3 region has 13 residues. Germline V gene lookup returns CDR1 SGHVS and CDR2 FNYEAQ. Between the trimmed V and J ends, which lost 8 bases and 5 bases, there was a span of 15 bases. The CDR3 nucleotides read TGTGCCAGCGGGGAAGGGGTTCAGGAGACCCAGTACTTC. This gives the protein CASGEGVQETQYF.

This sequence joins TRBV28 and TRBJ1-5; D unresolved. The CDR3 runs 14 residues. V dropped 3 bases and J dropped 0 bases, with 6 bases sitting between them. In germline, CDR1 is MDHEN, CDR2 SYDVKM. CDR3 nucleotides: TGTGCCAGCAGTTTGCAGGTTAGCAATCAGCCCCAGCATTTT. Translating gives CASSLQVSNQPQHF.

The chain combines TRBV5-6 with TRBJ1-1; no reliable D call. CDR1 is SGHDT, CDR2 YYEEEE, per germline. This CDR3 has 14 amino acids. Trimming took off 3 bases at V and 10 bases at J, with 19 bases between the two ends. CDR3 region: CASSSARSREGAFF. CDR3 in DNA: TGTGCCAGCAGCTCGGCTAGGTCACGGGAAGGAGCTTTCTTT. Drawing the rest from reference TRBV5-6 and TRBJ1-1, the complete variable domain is DAGVTQSPTHLIKTRGQQVTLRCSPKSGHDTVSWYQQALGQGPQFIFQYYEEEERQRGNFPDRFSGHQFPNYSSELNVNALLLGDSALYLCASSSARSREGAFFGQGTRLTVV.

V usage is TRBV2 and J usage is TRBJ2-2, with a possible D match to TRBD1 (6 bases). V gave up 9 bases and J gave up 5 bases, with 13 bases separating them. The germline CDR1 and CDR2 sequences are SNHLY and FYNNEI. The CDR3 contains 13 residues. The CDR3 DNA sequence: TGTGCCAGTGGTACAGGGCTAACCGGGGAGCTGTTTTTT. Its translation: CASGTGLTGELFF.

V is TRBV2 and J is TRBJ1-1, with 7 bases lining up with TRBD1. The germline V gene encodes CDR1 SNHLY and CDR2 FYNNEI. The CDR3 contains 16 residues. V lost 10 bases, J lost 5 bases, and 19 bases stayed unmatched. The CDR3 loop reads CATHHRDRIGGTEAFF. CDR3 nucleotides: TGTGCCACCCACCACCGGGACAGAATAGGTGGAACTGAAGCTTTCTTT.